This TCR beta chain was obtained from a study of T cell repertoires in cytomegalovirus infection. Study as a whole: Based on public TCR beta signatures, there were indications of CMV infection and of a matching HLA type.

TCRdb used MiXCR to reprocess the reads, holding one entry per CDR3 protein. The sample holds roughly 68,000 distinct CDR3 sequences; around 21% are singletons and the top ten take under 85%. The study, taken as a whole, reports: The ex vivo response showed dominance by HLA-C-restricted CMV-specific TCR beta clonotypes. CMV carriers with the relevant HLA were identified by cumulative public TCR beta family frequency.

Concerning this clonotype itself: What it recognizes is unknown.

This CDR3 has 12 residues. With 3 bases removed from V and 5 bases from J, the gap between germline ends came to 8 bases. Germline CDR1 and CDR2: SGHRS and YFSETQ. This sequence originates from a human donor in good health (CMV status not recorded). Some clones in this sample may be carry-over from other donors' samples. The chain uses TRBV5-1 and TRBJ1-1; no clear D. The sequenced sample consisted of PBMCs, sequenced either directly or after in vitro stimulation (not recorded which). The CDR3 coding sequence is TGCGCCAGCAGCTCGGCTGGGACTGAAGCTTTCTTT. Its protein is CASSSAGTEAFF.